These 9 T cell receptor beta chains share one sample of origin, sequenced in a study of naive and memory T cell subsets. Study results and caveats: Possibly reflecting memory cells re-expressing CD45RA, a few larger clonotypes occurred in naive repertoires, especially CD8.

No antigen is known for these receptors. The beta constant-region primer was an equimolar mix of two oligonucleotides covering TRBC1 and TRBC2. The ligated cDNA underwent four PCR rounds using SP2 and nested alpha and beta constant-region primers. From the UMI-ligation and nested PCR reads, TCRdb called clonotypes with MiXCR, one entry per CDR3 protein. This sample has over 110,000 distinct CDR3 sequences, with 15% to 25% found just once. Sequencing was carried out using naive CD8+ T cells from blood. These receptors were collected from a human donor in good health.

The chain recombines TRBV19 with TRBJ1-1, with D unclear. The CDR3 contains 15 residues. Germline-derived CDR1 and CDR2 are LNHDA and SQIVND (reference sequence). With 6 bases removed from V and 3 bases from J, the gap between germline ends came to 17 bases. DNA of the CDR3: TGTGCCAGTAGCGCCCTAGTTAACGGCGACACTGAAGCTTTCTTT. Translation gives CASSALVNGDTEAFF.

This clonotype has more than one count but fewer than ten. V usage is TRBV25-1 and J usage is TRBJ2-7; 10 bases fit TRBD1. CDR3 length: 15 residues. Per the germline V gene, CDR1 is MGHDK and CDR2 is SYGVNS. The junction had 9 bases not matched to a gene; V was cut back by 7 bases and J by 3 bases. The CDR3 sequence: CASTSGTGALYEQYF. The DNA of the CDR3 is TGTGCCAGCACCTCGGGGACAGGGGCTCTCTACGAGCAGTACTTC.

The chain is built from TRBV6-2 or TRBV6-3 and TRBJ2-7, with 7 bases identical to TRBD2. The CDR3 has 17 residues. J gave up 0 bases and V 2 bases, and 10 bases lay outside the gene matches. Germline CDR1 and CDR2: MNHEY and SVGEGT. The CDR3 DNA reads TGTGCCAGCAGTTACGAATCAGCGGGACCCATCTCCTACGAGCAGTACTTC. Translating it yields CASSYESAGPISYEQYF.

The chain employs TRBV6-2 or TRBV6-3 and TRBJ2-7; 9 nucleotides agree with TRBD2. The length of the CDR3 is 14 residues. V trimming: 2 bases; J trimming: 2 bases; junction bases outside the gene matches: 1. Germline values: CDR1 MNHEY, CDR2 SVGEGT. In DNA, the CDR3 is TGTGCCAGCAGTTACAGGACTAGCGCCTACGAGCAGTACTTC. This codes for CASSYRTSAYEQYF.

This clonotype was seen more than once but under ten times. The CDR3 here is CSAGAGDTGELFF. The DNA for the CDR3 is TGCAGCGCCGGGGCAGGGGACACCGGGGAGCTGTTTTTT. The gene calls are TRBV29-1 and TRBJ2-2, with TRBD1 as a possible D gene (6 bases). The CDR3 has 13 amino acids. Germline assignment: CDR1 SQVTM and CDR2 ANQGSEA. The V end lost 7 bases, the J end lost 3 bases, and 12 bases lay between the germline ends.

The genes are TRBV12-3 or TRBV12-4 and TRBJ2-3; D gene ambiguous. The V end was cut by 5 bases, the J end by 0 bases, with 15 bases between. There are 16 residues in the CDR3. CDR3 amino acids: CASSPHGDESTDTQYF. CDR3 nucleotides: TGTGCCAGCAGTCCCCATGGGGATGAGAGCACAGATACGCAGTATTTT.

This clonotype occurred a few times. The gene calls are TRBV29-1 and TRBJ2-2, with D hard to call. Germline V CDR1 and CDR2: SQVTM, ANQGSEA. The CDR3 extends over 13 amino acids. V was shortened by 4 bases and J by 1 base, with 7 bases between the two germline ends. The CDR3 bases are TGCAGCGTTGGCCAGGTGAACACCGGGGAGCTGTTTTTT. This encodes CSVGQVNTGELFF.

J is TRBJ2-7 and V is TRBV20-1; possibly TRBD2 for D (5 bases). The CDR3 sequence is 14 residues long. V was clipped by 0 bases and J by 5 bases, with 14 bases between them. Germline lookup yields CDR1 DFQATT and CDR2 SNEGSKA (reference sequence). This CDR3 reads CSARDVSRGDEQYF. The CDR3 DNA reads TGCAGTGCTAGAGATGTATCCCGGGGTGACGAGCAGTACTTC.

The V and J genes are TRBV4-1 and TRBJ2-7, with TRBD1 matching over 7 bases. Trimming removed 0 bases from V and 5 bases from J; junction bases left unmatched: 10. This CDR3 spans 16 amino acids. Germline V lookup: CDR1 MGHRA, CDR2 YSYEKL. The CDR3 loop is CASSQDIEQGSHEQYF. CDR3 DNA: TGCGCCAGCAGCCAAGATATAGAACAGGGGAGCCACGAGCAGTACTTC.